Listed here are 28 T cell receptor beta chains from one sample, sequenced in a study of blood T cells in healthy people across ages. Sample-barcoded 5' priming and a J-beta primer mix drove a second PCR of roughly 6 to 12 cycles. TCRdb independently ran MiXCR on the 5' RACE reads; one entry per CDR3 protein. Of about 930,000 distinct CDR3 sequences in the sample, roughly 28% were seen once. The same sample was also studied in work on T cells of mothers and their children.

Sequencing was done on a sample of blood. These receptor sequences come from a woman between 40 and 50 years old in good health.

The chain recombines TRBV20-1 with TRBJ2-5; no clear D. V was pared by 0 bases and J by 5 bases, with 10 bases between. The CDR3 extends over 13 amino acids. The V gene's germline CDR1 is DFQATT and CDR2 SNEGSKA (reference sequence). CDR3: CSARDLRRETQYF. The CDR3 bases are TGCAGTGCTAGAGATCTCCGGCGGGAGACCCAGTACTTC.

The rearrangement uses TRBV20-1 and TRBJ1-1; 7 bases align to TRBD1. CDR1 is DFQATT, CDR2 SNEGSKA, per germline (reference sequence). This CDR3 has 13 amino acids. Losses at the gene ends were 3 bases for V and 6 bases for J; bases not matched to a gene: 7. The CDR3 reads CSARRQGNAEAFF. As DNA, the CDR3 is TGCAGTGCTAGGAGACAGGGTAACGCTGAAGCTTTCTTT.

This sequence joins TRBV5-1 and TRBJ1-1; D is unresolved. Germline-derived CDR1 and CDR2 are SGHRS and YFSETQ. This CDR3 spans 14 amino acids. The ends were cut back, 0 bases at V and 2 bases at J, with 8 bases in the middle. CDR3 loop: CASSLDYVNTEAFF. The CDR3 DNA reads as TGCGCCAGCAGCTTGGACTACGTTAACACTGAAGCTTTCTTT.

J is TRBJ2-1 and V is TRBV6-1, with 9 positions matching TRBD1. The V gene's germline CDR1 is MNHNS and CDR2 SASEGT. This CDR3 has 15 residues. V was pared by 5 bases and J by 6 bases, with 8 bases of the junction left unmatched. This CDR3 reads CASSMRQGGGNEQFF. The DNA of the CDR3 is TGTGCCAGCAGTATGCGACAGGGGGGAGGCAATGAGCAGTTCTTC.

V and J are TRBV28 and TRBJ2-5; 7 positions match TRBD1. The CDR3 covers 15 residues. Germline CDR1 is MDHEN and CDR2 is SYDVKM. Germline trimming cut 7 bases from V and 3 bases from J; bases unmatched to any gene: 11. The CDR3 sequence: CASTVPGRGKETQYF. CDR3 sequence (DNA): TGTGCCAGCACCGTCCCTGGCAGGGGGAAAGAGACCCAGTACTTC.

The rearrangement uses TRBV7-9 and TRBJ2-5; 7 nucleotides match TRBD1. Trimming took 0 bases from V and 1 from J; bases not matched to a gene: 8. Germline V gene lookup returns CDR1 SEHNR and CDR2 FQNEAQ (reference sequence). The CDR3 runs 17 residues. The CDR3 region has the DNA TGTGCCAGCAGCTTAGCCTTTGCAGGGGGTATCCAAGAGACCCAGTACTTC. Its protein is CASSLAFAGGIQETQYF.

The gene calls are TRBV6-2 or TRBV6-3 and TRBJ1-1; D is undetermined. V lost 7 bases and J 4 bases, leaving 7 bases between the germline ends. CDR3 size: 11 residues. Per germline, CDR1 MNHEY and CDR2 SVGEGT. CDR3 in DNA: TGTGCCAGCATAGGGCCCACTGAAGCTTTCTTT. Protein sequence: CASIGPTEAFF.

This clonotype was observed a few times. V is TRBV20-1 and J is TRBJ2-1, with D hard to call. Germline V gene data show CDR1 as DFQATT and CDR2 as SNEGSKA (reference sequence). V was cut by 0 bases and J by 9 bases, with 18 bases left in between. This CDR3 comprises 15 residues. The CDR3 reads CSARDLGRIHGEQFF. CDR3 in DNA: TGCAGTGCTAGAGATCTGGGCCGGATCCACGGTGAGCAGTTCTTC.

The chain couples TRBV12-5 to TRBJ1-6, with 8 bases aligning to TRBD1. There are 21 residues in the CDR3. V was clipped by 0 bases and J by 6 bases; unmatched bases: 19. Looked up from germline, CDR1 is LGHNT and CDR2 is FRNRAP. CDR3 sequence (DNA): TGTGCTAGTGGTTTGGTACGAAGGGCAGGACAGGGAAGTTCTCCTAATTCACCCCTCCACTTT. Translated, it gives CASGLVRRAGQGSSPNSPLHF.

The J gene is TRBJ2-7, the V gene TRBV24-1, with TRBD1 as a possible D gene (6 bases). Deletions cut 6 bases from V and 5 bases from J, with 13 bases between. The CDR3 is 13 residues long. From germline, CDR1 is KGHDR and CDR2 SFDVKD. The chain's CDR3 is CATSTDRINEQYF. The CDR3 DNA reads as TGTGCCACCAGTACCGACAGGATCAACGAGCAGTACTTC.

Ten or more counts support this clonotype. This chain connects TRBV5-1 to TRBJ2-5, with 12 nucleotides matching TRBD2. CDR3 size: 17 residues. V dropped 4 bases and J dropped 1; count of bases not matched to a gene: 8. The germline CDR1 and CDR2 sequences are SGHRS and YFSETQ. CDR3 nucleotide sequence: TGCGCCAGCAGCCTCGGGACTAGCGGGCTGTTCCAAGAGACCCAGTACTTC. Its protein is CASSLGTSGLFQETQYF.

This rearrangement joins TRBV5-1 to TRBJ1-2, with TRBD1 as a possible D gene (5 bases). Deletions cut 0 bases from V and 6 bases from J, with 12 bases between. The V gene's germline CDR1 is SGHRS and CDR2 YFSETQ. The CDR3 totals 14 residues. CDR3 region: CASSLGWGLDGYTF. The CDR3 bases are TGCGCCAGCAGCTTGGGGTGGGGACTGGATGGCTACACCTTC.

This clonotype was seen a handful of times. The rearrangement joins TRBV28 to TRBJ1-2; D possibly corresponds to TRBD1 (5 bases). Trimming left V 5 bases short and J 7 bases short, with 17 bases between. This CDR3 is 14 amino acids long. Per germline, CDR1 MDHEN and CDR2 SYDVKM. The CDR3 DNA is TGTGCCAGCAGTGCCGGGGGAGCTTCCCCTGGCTACACCTTC. As protein: CASSAGGASPGYTF.

Ten or more counts support this clonotype. V and J are TRBV5-6 and TRBJ2-7, with D perhaps matching TRBD1 (6 bases). There are 15 residues in the CDR3. Per the germline V gene, CDR1 is SGHDT and CDR2 is YYEEEE. V lost 0 bases and J 5 bases, leaving 15 bases between the germline ends. The CDR3 loop is CASSLAGQGYHEQYF. CDR3 DNA: TGTGCCAGCAGCTTGGCCGGGCAGGGGTACCACGAGCAGTACTTC.

This clonotype came up many times. This chain links TRBV20-1 with TRBJ2-3; D remains ambiguous. The CDR3 spans 14 residues. CDR1 is DFQATT and CDR2 is SNEGSKA in the germline V gene (reference sequence). V lost 1 base and J lost 1, with 9 bases in between. The CDR3 DNA sequence: TGCAGTGCTAGAGGGGCTGGTGGCACAGATACGCAGTATTTT. Translating it yields CSARGAGGTDTQYF.

In its sample, this clonotype was seen a few times. One end of the junction does not line up with germline, which may come from a read error. This chain uses TRBV5-1 with TRBJ1-2, with 8 bases matching TRBD1. This CDR3 has 13 residues. Germline V gene data show CDR1 as SGHRS and CDR2 as YFSETQ. The CDR3 spells CAGSFGQGRQDTF. The CDR3 DNA is TGCGCCGGCAGCTTTGGACAGGGCCGGCAGGACACCTTC.

Many counts were recorded for this clonotype. The V gene is TRBV4-1, the J gene TRBJ1-2; TRBD1 matches at 8 bases. The germline V gene encodes CDR1 MGHRA and CDR2 YSYEKL. V gave up 4 bases and J gave up 5 bases; unmatched junction bases: 12. The CDR3 is made up of 16 amino acids. In DNA form, the CDR3 reads TGCGCCAGCAGCCGGGAGGCGGGACAGGCGATATATGGCTACACCTTC. Translating gives CASSREAGQAIYGYTF.

The chain is built from TRBV19 and TRBJ2-3; D unresolved. Between the trimmed V and J ends, which lost 3 bases and 0 bases, there was a span of 7 bases. Germline CDR1 reads LNHDA; CDR2 reads SQIVND (reference sequence). The CDR3 extends over 14 amino acids. This CDR3 reads CASSIIGSTDTQYF. In DNA, the CDR3 is TGTGCCAGTAGTATTATAGGGAGCACAGATACGCAGTATTTT.

CDR3 region: CASSEAPSGSYEQYF. For the CDR3, the DNA is TGTGCCAGCAGTGAAGCCCCCTCAGGCTCCTACGAGCAGTACTTC. The chain couples TRBV6-1 to TRBJ2-7; D not resolved. This CDR3 spans 15 amino acids. In germline, CDR1 is MNHNS, CDR2 SASEGT. Trimming took off 0 bases at V and 0 bases at J, with 9 bases between the two ends.

This clonotype was detected only a few times. The genes are TRBV25-1 and TRBJ2-1, with 8 positions matching TRBD2. The V segment lost 1 base and the J segment 5 bases; nucleotides outside the gene matches: 10. CDR1 and CDR2 from the germline V gene are MGHDK and SYGVNS. The CDR3 has 17 residues. The CDR3 DNA reads TGTGCCAGCAGTGAATCGGGGGGGACAAGCCCTAACAATGAGCAGTTCTTC. This translates into CASSESGGTSPNNEQFF.

For this clonotype: Possible read error: a much larger clone is one base away. The chain employs TRBV20-1 and TRBJ2-7, with 10 nucleotides matching TRBD1. The J segment lost 0 bases and the V segment lost 6 bases, leaving 8 bases of the junction unmatched. The CDR3 is 15 amino acids. From germline, CDR1 is DFQATT and CDR2 SNEGSKA (reference sequence). The CDR3 reads CSAIGTGESSYEQYF. In nucleotides, the CDR3 is TGCAGTGCGATCGGGACAGGGGAAAGCTCCTACGAGCAGTACTTC.

The chain has TRBV4-1 and TRBJ2-7, with D tentatively TRBD2 (5 bases). V lost 1 base and J lost 4, with 11 bases in between. Per the germline V gene, CDR1 is MGHRA and CDR2 is YSYEKL. The CDR3 is 14 residues long. DNA of the CDR3: TGCGCCAGCAGCCAAGTTCCTAGCAGATACGAGCAGTACTTC. This encodes CASSQVPSRYEQYF.

For this clonotype: A much more abundant neighbour one base away suggests this may be a read error. This sequence joins TRBV11-2 and TRBJ2-5, with D possibly being TRBD1 or TRBD2 (5 bases each). The CDR3 runs 13 residues. Per germline, CDR1 SGHAT and CDR2 FQNNGV. Trimming took 5 bases from V and 4 from J, leaving 11 bases between them. This CDR3 reads CASSLDGAETQYF. The CDR3, as DNA: TGTGCCAGCAGCCTGGACGGGGCAGAGACCCAGTACTTC.

The chain combines TRBV6-4 with TRBJ2-5, with D perhaps matching TRBD1 (6 bases). Per the germline V gene, CDR1 is MRHNA and CDR2 is SNTAGT. V was clipped by 4 bases and J by 11 bases, with 17 bases between them. The CDR3 loop spans 13 amino acids. Here the CDR3 reads CASSAGTNNEQYF. The CDR3 DNA reads TGTGCCAGCAGTGCCGGGACAAACAATGAGCAGTACTTC.

This clonotype was picked up a small number of times. J is TRBJ2-1 and V is TRBV27; 10 bases agree with TRBD1. Germline CDR1 and CDR2: MNHEY and SMNVEV (reference sequence). The CDR3 contains 15 residues. V lost 5 bases, J lost 6 bases, and 7 bases stayed unmatched. CDR3: CASSLGQGPLNEQFF. In DNA, the CDR3 is TGTGCCAGCAGTCTGGGACAGGGGCCCCTCAATGAGCAGTTCTTC.

V and J are TRBV29-1 and TRBJ1-2, with D possibly TRBD1 on 5 matching bases. Germline CDR1 is SQVTM and CDR2 is ANQGSEA. Trimming pared 7 bases from V and 0 bases from J, leaving 12 bases between. The CDR3 is 13 amino acids. CDR3 region: CSATGKANYGYTF. For the CDR3, the DNA is TGCAGCGCTACAGGAAAAGCTAACTATGGCTACACCTTC.

V usage is TRBV20-1 and J usage is TRBJ2-7; D not resolved. V lost 0 bases and J lost 2, with 5 bases in between. CDR1 DFQATT and CDR2 SNEGSKA come from the germline V gene (reference sequence). The CDR3 spans 12 residues. The DNA for the CDR3 is TGCAGTGCTAGAGAGGGGACCTACGAGCAGTACTTC. Encoded protein: CSAREGTYEQYF.

This clonotype was counted between two and nine times. The chain is built from TRBV11-2 and TRBJ2-5; 8 bases match TRBD2. CDR1 and CDR2 from the germline V gene are SGHAT and FQNNGV. Trimming at V came to 3 bases and at J to 1 base, leaving 4 bases not matched to a gene. This CDR3 is built from 15 residues. Here the CDR3 reads CASSLTGGIQETQYF. For the CDR3, the DNA is TGTGCCAGCAGCTTGACGGGGGGGATCCAAGAGACCCAGTACTTC.